This T cell receptor (beta chain) was recovered during a study of OX40 agonist ivuxolimab in advanced cancers. Assay: immunoSEQ multiplex PCR; the TCRdb copy retains only in-frame clones and omits some. The sample consists of roughly 100,000 clones, almost 90% of them appearing once. Excluded were patients having autoimmune disease history or systemic immunosuppression. Cycle 7 day 1, cycle 4 day 1, and baseline were the timepoints at which blood was sampled. The study, taken as a whole, reports: The investigators did not determine what antigen specificity the expanded peripheral T cells had. CD4+ and CD8+ blood T cells expanded clonally by week 6 at 0.1 to 3.0 mg/kg.

The CDR3 is 15 residues long. The ends were cut back, 4 bases at V and 0 bases at J, with 13 bases in the middle. The germline V gene encodes CDR1 LNHNV and CDR2 YYDKDF (reference sequence). In the case of this clone: The target antigen is unknown.

Sequenced here: CD4+ or CD8+ T cells sorted from blood, sampled in a trial of the OX40 agonist ivuxolimab. This receptor was identified in an adult with an advanced solid tumor such as melanoma, head and neck, liver or kidney cancer. The V gene is TRBV15, the J gene TRBJ2-7; D perhaps matches TRBD2 (6 bases). The CDR3 loop reads CATSKGLASSYEQYF. DNA of the CDR3: TGTGCCACCAGCAAGGGACTGGCGAGCTCCTACGAGCAGTACTTC.